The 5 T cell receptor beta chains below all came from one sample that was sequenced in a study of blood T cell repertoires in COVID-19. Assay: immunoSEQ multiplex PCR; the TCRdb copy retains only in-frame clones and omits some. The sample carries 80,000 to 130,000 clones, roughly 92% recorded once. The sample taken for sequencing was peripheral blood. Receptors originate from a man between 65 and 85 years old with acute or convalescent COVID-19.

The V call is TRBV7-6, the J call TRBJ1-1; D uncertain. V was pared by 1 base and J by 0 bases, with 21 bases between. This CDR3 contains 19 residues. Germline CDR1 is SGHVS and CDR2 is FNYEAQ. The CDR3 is CASSLVGPAVVDMNTEAFF. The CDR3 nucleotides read TGTGCCAGCAGCTTAGTAGGTCCGGCAGTTGTTGACATGAACACTGAAGCTTTCTTT.

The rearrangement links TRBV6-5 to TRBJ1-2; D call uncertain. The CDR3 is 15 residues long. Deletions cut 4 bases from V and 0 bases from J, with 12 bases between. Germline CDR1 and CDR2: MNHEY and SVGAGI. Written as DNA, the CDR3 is TGTGCCAGCAGTTCAACAGCTTTCACTAACTATGGCTACACCTTC. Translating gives CASSSTAFTNYGYTF.

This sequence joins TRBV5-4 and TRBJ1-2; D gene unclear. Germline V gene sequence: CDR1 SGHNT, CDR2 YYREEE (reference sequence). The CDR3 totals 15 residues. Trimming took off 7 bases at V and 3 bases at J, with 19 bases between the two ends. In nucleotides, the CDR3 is TGTGCCAGCGGAGTCGGGATGCTGGAGTACTATGGCTACACCTTC. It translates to CASGVGMLEYYGYTF.

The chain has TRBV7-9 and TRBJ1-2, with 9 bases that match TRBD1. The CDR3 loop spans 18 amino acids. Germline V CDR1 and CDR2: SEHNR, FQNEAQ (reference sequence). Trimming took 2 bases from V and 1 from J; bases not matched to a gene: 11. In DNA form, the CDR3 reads TGTGCCAGCAGCTTAACAGGGGGCGCTGGGGTTAATAACTATGGCTACACCTTC. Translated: CASSLTGGAGVNNYGYTF.

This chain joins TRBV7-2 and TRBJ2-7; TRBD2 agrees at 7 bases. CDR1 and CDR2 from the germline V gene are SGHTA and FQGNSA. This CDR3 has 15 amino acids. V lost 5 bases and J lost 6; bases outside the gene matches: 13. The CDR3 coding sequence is TGTGCCAGCAGCCAGTCCGGGACTACCGCCGGCGAGCAGTACTTC. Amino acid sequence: CASSQSGTTAGEQYF.